Each of the 2 T cell receptor beta chains below was sequenced from the same sample in a study of blood T cell repertoires in COVID-19. The repertoire was sequenced with immunoSEQ multiplex PCR; TCRdb's copy has only in-frame clones and lacks some. Of around 67,000 clones listed, over 70% are singletons. Source material: peripheral blood. The receptors stem from a man in his fifties with active COVID-19.

The genes are TRBV14 and TRBJ2-3; the match to TRBD1 covers 10 bases. The CDR3 sequence is 15 residues long. The trim removed 3 bases at V and 6 bases at J, leaving 6 bases unmatched. The germline CDR1 and CDR2 sequences are SGHDN and FVKESK. CDR3 residues: CASSQTRQGADTQYF. The CDR3 region has the DNA TGTGCCAGCAGCCAGACTAGACAGGGGGCTGATACGCAGTATTTT.

In its sample, this clone was seen a few times. The V gene is TRBV19, the J gene TRBJ1-3, with TRBD1 matching over 8 bases. Germline CDR1 and CDR2: LNHDA and SQIVND (reference sequence). Trimming cost V 4 bases and J 1 base; bases outside gene matches: 9. The CDR3 is 17 residues long. The CDR3 spells CASSNLNRGSSGNTIYF. The CDR3 nucleotides are TGTGCCAGTAGTAACCTTAACAGGGGGTCATCTGGAAACACCATATATTTT.